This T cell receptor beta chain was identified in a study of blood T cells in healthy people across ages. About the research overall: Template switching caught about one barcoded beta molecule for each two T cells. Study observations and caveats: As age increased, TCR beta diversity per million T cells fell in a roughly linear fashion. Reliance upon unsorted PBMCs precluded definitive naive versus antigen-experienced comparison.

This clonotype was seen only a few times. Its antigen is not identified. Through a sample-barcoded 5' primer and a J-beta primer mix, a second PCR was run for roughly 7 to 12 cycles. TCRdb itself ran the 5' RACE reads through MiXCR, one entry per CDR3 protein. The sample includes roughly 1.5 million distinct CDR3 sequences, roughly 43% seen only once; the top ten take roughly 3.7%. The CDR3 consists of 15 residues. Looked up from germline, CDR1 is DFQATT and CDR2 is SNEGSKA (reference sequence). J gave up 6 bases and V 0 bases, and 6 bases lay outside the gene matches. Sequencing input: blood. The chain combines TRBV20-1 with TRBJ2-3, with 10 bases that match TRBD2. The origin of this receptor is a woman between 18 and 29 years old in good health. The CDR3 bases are TGCAGTGCTAGAGATATGCTAGCGGGAGCCGATACGCAGTATTTT. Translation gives CSARDMLAGADTQYF.